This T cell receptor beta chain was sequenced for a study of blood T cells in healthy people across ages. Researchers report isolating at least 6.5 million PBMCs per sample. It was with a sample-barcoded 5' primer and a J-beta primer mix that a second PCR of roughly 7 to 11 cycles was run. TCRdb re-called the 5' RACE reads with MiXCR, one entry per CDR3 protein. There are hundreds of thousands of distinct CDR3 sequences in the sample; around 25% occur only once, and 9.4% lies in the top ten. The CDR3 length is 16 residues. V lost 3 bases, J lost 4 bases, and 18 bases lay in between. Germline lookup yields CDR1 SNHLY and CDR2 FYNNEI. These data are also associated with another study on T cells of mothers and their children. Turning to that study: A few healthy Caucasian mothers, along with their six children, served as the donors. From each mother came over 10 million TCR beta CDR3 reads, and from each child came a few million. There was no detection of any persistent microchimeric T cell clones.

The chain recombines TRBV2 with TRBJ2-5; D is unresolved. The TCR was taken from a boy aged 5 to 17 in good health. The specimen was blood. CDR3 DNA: TGTGCCAGCAGTGATCCTCGGCCCCCGGTAGGAGAGACCCAGTACTTC. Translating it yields CASSDPRPPVGETQYF. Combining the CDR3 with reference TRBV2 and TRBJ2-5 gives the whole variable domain EPEVTQTPSHQVTQMGQEVILRCVPISNHLYFYWYRQILGQKVEFLVSFYNNEISEKSEIFDDQFSVERPDGSNFTLKIRSTKLEDSAMYFCASSDPRPPVGETQYFGPGTRLLVL.